This record looks at one T cell receptor beta chain sequence and its context. Antigen specificity is unknown. This specimen belongs to a study of long-term antiretroviral therapy in people with HIV. Overall study results and limits: Spans of CDR3 length were tighter for HIV repertoires than for controls. Diversity went up after ART and still fell short of transplant donor controls.

Germline CDR1 and CDR2: MNHEY and SVGAGI. The CDR3 covers 14 residues. V was pared by 7 bases and J by 2 bases, with 5 bases of the junction left unmatched. Sequencing relied on immunoSEQ assay v3.0, run at survey level. The repertoire was sequenced with immunoSEQ multiplex PCR; TCRdb's copy has only in-frame clones and lacks some. The sample holds fewer than 40,000 clones, about 86% seen once. The J gene is TRBJ1-5, the V gene TRBV6-5; 7 nucleotides agree with TRBD1. This TCR was recovered from a woman between 18 and 29 years old with HIV. Sequenced here: unsorted PBMCs, sampled just before starting antiretroviral therapy. CDR3 protein: CASKAGGRNQPQHF. Written as DNA, the CDR3 is TGTGCCAGCAAGGCAGGGGGTCGCAATCAGCCCCAGCATTTT.